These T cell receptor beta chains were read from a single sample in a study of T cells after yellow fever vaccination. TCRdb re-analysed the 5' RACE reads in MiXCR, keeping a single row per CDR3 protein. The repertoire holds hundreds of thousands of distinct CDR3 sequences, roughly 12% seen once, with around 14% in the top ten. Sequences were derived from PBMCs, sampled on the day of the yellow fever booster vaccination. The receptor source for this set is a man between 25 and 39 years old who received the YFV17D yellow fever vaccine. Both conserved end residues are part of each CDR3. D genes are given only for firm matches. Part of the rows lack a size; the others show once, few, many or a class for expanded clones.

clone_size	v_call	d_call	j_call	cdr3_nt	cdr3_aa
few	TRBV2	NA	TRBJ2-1	TGTGCCAGCAGTGGCCTAGGGAGCGAGCAGTTCTTC	CASSGLGSEQFF
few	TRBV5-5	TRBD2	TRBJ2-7	TGTGCCAGCAGCTTAAGACTAGCTGAATCCTACGAGCAGTACTTC	CASSLRLAESYEQYF
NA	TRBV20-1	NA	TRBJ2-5	TGCAGTGCTAGAGTCCCTCCGGCCCGTACGCCCGAAGAGACCCAGTACTTC	CSARVPPARTPEETQYF
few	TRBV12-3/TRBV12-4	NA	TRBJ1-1	TGTGCCACCAGTACAGGGATGAACACTGAAGCTTTCTTT	CATSTGMNTEAFF
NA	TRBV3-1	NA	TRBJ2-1	TGTGCCAGCAGTAACCGACCCCTGAGCTCCTACAATGAGCAGTTCTTC	CASSNRPLSSYNEQFF
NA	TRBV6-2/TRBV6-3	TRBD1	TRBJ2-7	TGTGCCAGCAGCTCTCCAACTCTCCCCGGAGGACAGGGCGTCACCTACTACGAGCAGTACTTC	CASSSPTLPGGQGVTYYEQYF
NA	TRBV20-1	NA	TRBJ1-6	TGCAGTGCCACCGACGAGAGCTCCTATAATTCACCCCTCCACTTT	CSATDESSYNSPLHF
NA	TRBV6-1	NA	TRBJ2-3	TGTGCCAGCAGCCCACCTCCCAGTAGCACAGATACGCAGTATTTT	CASSPPPSSTDTQYF
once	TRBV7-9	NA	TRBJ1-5	TGTGCCAGCAGTTGGTGGGGGACCGACACAGATACGCAGCATTTT	CASSWWGTDTDTQHF
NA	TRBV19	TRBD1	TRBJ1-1	TGTGCCAGTATTTGGACAGGGGGCACTGAAGCTTTCTTT	CASIWTGGTEAFF
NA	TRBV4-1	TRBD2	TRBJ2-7	TGCGCCAGCAGCCAAGATGGGGAGGTAGCGGGGGGCTCCTACGAGCAGTACTTC	CASSQDGEVAGGSYEQYF
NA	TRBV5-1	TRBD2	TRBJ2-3	TGCGCCAGCAGTATGATGTCGGGAGGAGCCGATACGCAGTATTTT	CASSMMSGGADTQYF
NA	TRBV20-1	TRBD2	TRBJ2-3	TGCAGTGCTGGAGTTAGCGGGCCCAGCACAGATACGCAGTATTTT	CSAGVSGPSTDTQYF
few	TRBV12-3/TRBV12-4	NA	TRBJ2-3	TGTGCCAGCAGTCCTACAGGGAGAGGAGATACGCAGTATTTT	CASSPTGRGDTQYF
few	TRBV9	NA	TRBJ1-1	TGTGCCAGCAGCGGGCCCCAGGGAGGAAGCACTGAAGCTTTCTTT	CASSGPQGGSTEAFF
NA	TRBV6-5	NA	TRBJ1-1	TGTGCCAGCAGTTACTCTTCTGGTGAAGCTTTCTTT	CASSYSSGEAFF